The TCR beta chain described here comes from a study of patients and donors after allogeneic stem cell transplantation. Via MiXCR, TCRdb re-called the RT-PCR reads, giving one row per CDR3 protein. Altogether tens of thousands of distinct CDR3 sequences are present, approximately 7% being singletons, with the ten largest covering just under 35%. Turning to this clonotype: Given a much more abundant clone one base away, this may be a read error.

Germline CDR1 is SGHRS and CDR2 is YFSETQ. This CDR3 is built from 16 residues. Sequencing was carried out using blood, either unsorted or a sorted T cell fraction (not recorded which). The receptor was derived from a human donor who was either an allogeneic HSCT recipient or a stem cell or donor lymphocyte infusion donor (not recorded which). It is not recorded whose cells these are; they may come from a transplant donor. V usage is TRBV5-1 and J usage is TRBJ1-1, with D possibly being TRBD1 (5 bases). The CDR3 DNA is TGCGCCAGCAACTTGACGATCGGACAAATGAACACTGAAGCTTTCTTT. It specifies CASNLTIGQMNTEAFF.